The rows below give T cell receptor beta chains drawn from one sample of a study of OX40 agonist ivuxolimab in advanced cancers. Measured with immunoSEQ multiplex PCR; TCRdb has only the in-frame clones, and not every one. This repertoire shows about 88,000 clones, approximately 87% found once; its top ten account for around 1.5%. Sequenced here: CD4+ or CD8+ T cells sorted from blood, sampled in a trial of the OX40 agonist ivuxolimab. The receptors originated from an adult with an advanced solid tumor such as melanoma, head and neck, liver or kidney cancer. The CDR3 runs from the conserved cysteine through the conserved F or W. Each record gives: CDR3 length, D gene, V gene, clone size, J gene, CDR3 DNA, CDR3 protein. A D gene is named only where the DNA matches it firmly. Size is stated for part of the rows, as once, few or many counts, or as a class when the clone is expanded.

length: 13; D: NA; V: TRBV7-2; size: NA; J: TRBJ2-5; DNA: TGTGCCAGCAGCTTAGGTATACAAGAGACCCAGTACTTC; CDR3: CASSLGIQETQYF
length: 13; D: NA; V: TRBV5-1; size: NA; J: TRBJ2-2; DNA: TGCGCCAGCAGCTTGTCATACACCGGGGAGCTGTTTTTT; CDR3: CASSLSYTGELFF
length: 16; D: NA; V: TRBV7-6; size: NA; J: TRBJ1-3; DNA: TGTGCCAGCAGCTTAGCCCCGGGACTCTCTGGAAACACCATATATTTT; CDR3: CASSLAPGLSGNTIYF
length: 17; D: NA; V: TRBV6-1; size: once; J: TRBJ1-2; DNA: TGTGCCAGCAGTGAAGCGGTCCAGGCAGGGCGTAACTATGGCTACACCTTC; CDR3: CASSEAVQAGRNYGYTF
length: 14; D: TRBD1; V: TRBV19; size: NA; J: TRBJ2-7; DNA: TGTGCCAGTAGTAACCGGGACAGGGGAGGTGAGCAGTACTTC; CDR3: CASSNRDRGGEQYF
length: 14; D: TRBD1; V: TRBV2; size: NA; J: TRBJ2-2; DNA: TGTGCCAGCAATTGGGACAGGGAGTCCGGGGAGCTGTTTTTT; CDR3: CASNWDRESGELFF
length: 14; D: NA; V: TRBV7-2; size: NA; J: TRBJ2-7; DNA: TGTGCCAGCAGCTTTGGGAGCCGCCGGTACGAGCAGTACTTC; CDR3: CASSFGSRRYEQYF
length: 13; D: NA; V: TRBV2; size: NA; J: TRBJ2-5; DNA: TGTGCCAGCAGCCAGGGGGGGGGAGAGACCCAGTACTTC; CDR3: CASSQGGGETQYF
length: 14; D: NA; V: TRBV19; size: NA; J: TRBJ1-2; DNA: TGTGCCAGTAGTATTTCGGCGGAAAACTATGGCTACACCTTC; CDR3: CASSISAENYGYTF
length: 13; D: NA; V: TRBV6-5; size: NA; J: TRBJ2-2; DNA: TGTGCCAGCAGTTATAAAGGCACCGGGGAGCTGTTTTTT; CDR3: CASSYKGTGELFF
length: 17; D: NA; V: TRBV11-2; size: NA; J: TRBJ1-2; DNA: TGTGCCAGCAGCTTAGATAGGCAGGGTTCCGCCCCCTATGGCTACACCTTC; CDR3: CASSLDRQGSAPYGYTF
length: 14; D: NA; V: TRBV7-9; size: NA; J: TRBJ2-7; DNA: TGTGCCAGCAGCTTAACCGGTGGAGTCTACGAGCAGTACTTC; CDR3: CASSLTGGVYEQYF
length: 15; D: TRBD1; V: TRBV19; size: NA; J: TRBJ2-1; DNA: TGTGCCAGTAGTGCCGACAGGGAAAGCTACAATGAGCAGTTCTTC; CDR3: CASSADRESYNEQFF
length: 21; D: NA; V: TRBV19; size: once; J: TRBJ2-6; DNA: TGTGCCAGTACCCCCGGGAGGACAGGACGGTCTCTAACTGGAGGGGCCAACGTCCTGACTTTC; CDR3: CASTPGRTGRSLTGGANVLTF
length: 12; D: NA; V: TRBV19; size: NA; J: TRBJ1-2; DNA: TGTGCCAGCCGACTAGCTAACTATGGCTACACCTTC; CDR3: CASRLANYGYTF
length: 14; D: NA; V: TRBV15; size: NA; J: TRBJ1-4; DNA: TGTGCCACCACAAGCGGTGCAACTAATGAAAAACTGTTTTTT; CDR3: CATTSGATNEKLFF
length: 12; D: NA; V: TRBV29-1; size: NA; J: TRBJ1-5; DNA: TGCAGCGTTGGGCAGGATAATCAGCCCCAGCATTTT; CDR3: CSVGQDNQPQHF
length: 13; D: NA; V: TRBV7-2; size: NA; J: TRBJ1-2; DNA: TGTGCCAGCAGATTGGACAGCAGCTATGGCTACACCTTC; CDR3: CASRLDSSYGYTF
length: 14; D: NA; V: TRBV18; size: NA; J: TRBJ1-2; DNA: TGTGCCAGCTCACCACTATCACAGTTAGAGGGCTACACCTTC; CDR3: CASSPLSQLEGYTF
length: 9; D: NA; V: TRBV7-3; size: NA; J: TRBJ1-2; DNA: TGTGCCAGCAGCCCACCCCCCACCTTC; CDR3: CASSPPPTF
length: 13; D: NA; V: TRBV18; size: few; J: TRBJ1-2; DNA: TGTGCCAGCTCACCATCGGACCTACATGGCTACACCTTC; CDR3: CASSPSDLHGYTF
length: 13; D: NA; V: TRBV6-5; size: NA; J: TRBJ2-7; DNA: TGTGCCAGCACCGCTAGGAATTCCTACGAGCAGTACTTC; CDR3: CASTARNSYEQYF
length: 12; D: TRBD2; V: TRBV2; size: NA; J: TRBJ2-3; DNA: TGTGCCAGCATTTGGACTAGCGAGACGCAGTATTTT; CDR3: CASIWTSETQYF
length: 13; D: NA; V: TRBV9; size: NA; J: TRBJ2-5; DNA: TGTGCCAGCAGCCCCGGGCGAGGGAACACCCAGTACTTC; CDR3: CASSPGRGNTQYF
length: 15; D: TRBD1; V: TRBV6-4; size: NA; J: TRBJ2-1; DNA: TGTGCCAGCAGCTCCGGGACAGGCAACTACAATGAGCAGTTCTTC; CDR3: CASSSGTGNYNEQFF
length: 13; D: TRBD1; V: TRBV9; size: many; J: TRBJ2-7; DNA: TGTGCCAGCAGCGGACAGGGGGCTTACGAGCAGTACTTC; CDR3: CASSGQGAYEQYF
length: 16; D: NA; V: TRBV5-1; size: NA; J: TRBJ2-1; DNA: TGCGCCAGCAGCTTGGAGGCGGGGGCAGACTACAATGAGCAGTTCTTC; CDR3: CASSLEAGADYNEQFF
length: 14; D: NA; V: TRBV6-5; size: NA; J: TRBJ1-1; DNA: TGTGCCAGCAGCGCCGGTGATGAGAACACTGAAGCTTTCTTT; CDR3: CASSAGDENTEAFF
length: 12; D: NA; V: TRBV5-1; size: NA; J: TRBJ1-1; DNA: TGCGCCAGCAGAAGTGGGGACACTGAAGCTTTCTTT; CDR3: CASRSGDTEAFF
length: 14; D: NA; V: TRBV6-5; size: NA; J: TRBJ2-5; DNA: TGTGCCAGCAGTTCAGTGGGGATCCAAGAGACCCAGTACTTC; CDR3: CASSSVGIQETQYF
length: 15; D: TRBD2; V: TRBV11-2; size: few; J: TRBJ2-7; DNA: TGTGCCAGCAGCCCTAGGACTAGCGGCTTAGGGGAGCAGTACTTC; CDR3: CASSPRTSGLGEQYF
length: 13; D: TRBD2; V: TRBV2; size: NA; J: TRBJ2-3; DNA: TGTGCCACCAAGACTAGCCTCACAGATACGCAGTATTTT; CDR3: CATKTSLTDTQYF
length: 14; D: NA; V: TRBV6-5; size: NA; J: TRBJ2-5; DNA: TGTGCCAGCAGTTTTCGGACGGCCCAAGAGACCCAGTACTTC; CDR3: CASSFRTAQETQYF
length: 13; D: TRBD1; V: TRBV29-1; size: NA; J: TRBJ1-4; DNA: TGCAGCGTGATGGACAGGGAGTATGAAAAACTGTTTTTT; CDR3: CSVMDREYEKLFF
length: 14; D: NA; V: TRBV6-5; size: NA; J: TRBJ1-2; DNA: TGTGCCAGCAGTACAGGCGGAACGGCCTATGGCTACACCTTC; CDR3: CASSTGGTAYGYTF
length: 16; D: TRBD1; V: TRBV15; size: NA; J: TRBJ2-7; DNA: TGTGCCACCAGCAGAGTAGTGGGACAGGGGTCCTACGAGCAGTACTTC; CDR3: CATSRVVGQGSYEQYF
length: 12; D: NA; V: TRBV7-6; size: few; J: TRBJ1-1; DNA: TGTGCCAGCAGCTTACGCAGAGCTGAAGCTTTCTTT; CDR3: CASSLRRAEAFF
length: 11; D: NA; V: TRBV20-1; size: NA; J: TRBJ2-4; DNA: TGCAGTTCGGGCGCCAAAAACATTCAGTACTTC; CDR3: CSSGAKNIQYF
length: 14; D: NA; V: TRBV30; size: NA; J: TRBJ2-3; DNA: TGTGCCTGGAGTTCAGAAGGGGGGACAGATACGCAGTATTTT; CDR3: CAWSSEGGTDTQYF
length: 16; D: TRBD2; V: TRBV11-2; size: NA; J: TRBJ2-3; DNA: TGTGCCAGCGGACTAGCGGGGGGTTATAGCACAGATACGCAGTATTTT; CDR3: CASGLAGGYSTDTQYF
length: 15; D: TRBD1; V: TRBV27; size: NA; J: TRBJ2-2; DNA: TGTGCCAGCAGTCACCGGGACAGGTCGACCGGGGAGCTGTTTTTT; CDR3: CASSHRDRSTGELFF
length: 15; D: NA; V: TRBV19; size: NA; J: TRBJ1-5; DNA: TGTGCCAGTAGTATAGGGGGGCAGGATTCTCAGCCCCAGCATTTT; CDR3: CASSIGGQDSQPQHF
length: 16; D: NA; V: TRBV5-8; size: NA; J: TRBJ1-1; DNA: TGTGCCAGCAGCTTAGGGGGGGGACACCCGAACACTGAAGCTTTCTTT; CDR3: CASSLGGGHPNTEAFF
length: 14; D: NA; V: TRBV18; size: NA; J: TRBJ2-5; DNA: TGTGCCAGCTCACCCCCTGGACAGTCGGAGACCCAGTACTTC; CDR3: CASSPPGQSETQYF
length: 15; D: NA; V: TRBV6-5; size: few; J: TRBJ1-1; DNA: TGTGCCAGCAGTCCCCGACAGGCATTGAACACTGAAGCTTTCTTT; CDR3: CASSPRQALNTEAFF
length: 15; D: TRBD1; V: TRBV5-1; size: NA; J: TRBJ2-2; DNA: TGCGCCAGCAGCCCTCGACAGGGGAACACCGGGGAGCTGTTTTTT; CDR3: CASSPRQGNTGELFF
length: 15; D: TRBD2; V: TRBV7-9; size: NA; J: TRBJ2-1; DNA: TGTGCCAGCAGCTCCCGACTAGCGGGGCTCAATGAGCAGTTCTTC; CDR3: CASSSRLAGLNEQFF
length: 15; D: TRBD1; V: TRBV7-2; size: NA; J: TRBJ1-5; DNA: TGTGCCAGCAGCTCGAGGACAGGGCGGGGTCAGCCCCAGCATTTT; CDR3: CASSSRTGRGQPQHF
length: 12; D: NA; V: TRBV5-4; size: NA; J: TRBJ2-5; DNA: TGTGCCAGCAGCTTGGACGGTGAGACCCAGTACTTC; CDR3: CASSLDGETQYF
length: 15; D: NA; V: TRBV18; size: NA; J: TRBJ1-1; DNA: TGTGCCAGCTCACCTGGGACGGCGTTTCGGACTGAAGCTTTCTTT; CDR3: CASSPGTAFRTEAFF
length: 14; D: TRBD1; V: TRBV19; size: NA; J: TRBJ2-7; DNA: TGTGCCAGTAGTATAGCGACAGGGGCGGGGGAGCAGTACTTC; CDR3: CASSIATGAGEQYF
length: 16; D: TRBD2; V: TRBV7-8; size: NA; J: TRBJ2-3; DNA: TGTGCCAGCAGCTTAATAGGCGGGGGGTTTGATGATACGCAGTATTTT; CDR3: CASSLIGGGFDDTQYF
length: 16; D: TRBD2; V: TRBV5-1; size: NA; J: TRBJ2-1; DNA: TGCGCCAGCAGCTTACTAGCGGGAGGGCCGGGCGATGAGCAGTTCTTC; CDR3: CASSLLAGGPGDEQFF